This TCR beta chain was captured in a study of T cells after yellow fever vaccination. The overall study: Where fractions had low cell numbers, libraries were prepared from them with the SMART-Seq v4 Ultra Low Input RNA kit. General study points: The secondary response showed a weaker magnitude and a faster peak, day 5 versus 15. The booster saw the reappearance of most primary-vaccination clones (about 95% CD4, almost 90% CD8).

CDR3 length: 14 residues. Between the trimmed V and J ends, which lost 5 bases and 6 bases, there was a span of 14 bases. Germline-derived CDR1 and CDR2 are SGHTA and FQGTGA. This clonotype was observed at least ten times. Its target is unknown. TCR cDNA was made by 5'RACE template switching, adding a universal primer site and UMIs. TCRdb reprocessed the 5' RACE reads with MiXCR, giving one entry per CDR3 protein. The sample records tens of thousands of distinct CDR3 sequences, roughly 6% being singletons. This chain uses TRBV7-3 with TRBJ2-1, with D perhaps TRBD2 (5 bases). The sequences come from CD4+ T cells sorted from PBMCs, collected more than 13 days after the first yellow fever vaccination. This TCR came from a man aged 18 to 29 who received the YFV17D yellow fever vaccine. CDR3 sequence: CASSVTGSGNEQFF. DNA of the CDR3: TGTGCCAGCAGCGTTACGGGGAGCGGCAATGAGCAGTTCTTC. Full variable domain (remainder filled in from reference TRBV7-3 and TRBJ2-1): GAGVSQTPSNKVTEKGKYVELRCDPISGHTALYWYRQSLGQGPEFLIYFQGTGAADDSGLPNDRFFAVRPEGSVSTLKIQRTERGDSAVYLCASSVTGSGNEQFFGPGTRLTVL.